The following is a T cell receptor (beta chain) sequence with its context. Its cognate antigen is unknown. This record comes from a study of long-term antiretroviral therapy in people with HIV. General study findings and limits: Controls showed broader CDR3 length ranges than did the HIV repertoires. Neither ART adherence, viral resistance nor therapy changes were documented. ART-treated samples gained diversity yet remained below transplant donor controls.

Per germline, CDR1 SGHRS and CDR2 YFSETQ. The CDR3 has 14 residues. V was cut by 4 bases and J by 5 bases, with 13 bases left in between. At survey level, the immunoSEQ assay was run in its v3.0 version. Only in-frame clones appear in the TCRdb table, and some are missing; sequencing was by immunoSEQ multiplex PCR. The repertoire includes about 48,000 clones, about 88% of them detected once, and around 3% sits in the top ten. The sample was unsorted PBMCs, taken 0.8 years after starting antiretroviral therapy. This sequence joins TRBV5-1 and TRBJ2-1; D may be TRBD1 (6 bases). The TCR sequence derives from a woman between 18 and 29 years old with HIV. Here the CDR3 DNA reads TGCGCCAGCAGCACCGACAGGATCAACAATGAGCAGTTCTTC. Translation: CASSTDRINNEQFF.